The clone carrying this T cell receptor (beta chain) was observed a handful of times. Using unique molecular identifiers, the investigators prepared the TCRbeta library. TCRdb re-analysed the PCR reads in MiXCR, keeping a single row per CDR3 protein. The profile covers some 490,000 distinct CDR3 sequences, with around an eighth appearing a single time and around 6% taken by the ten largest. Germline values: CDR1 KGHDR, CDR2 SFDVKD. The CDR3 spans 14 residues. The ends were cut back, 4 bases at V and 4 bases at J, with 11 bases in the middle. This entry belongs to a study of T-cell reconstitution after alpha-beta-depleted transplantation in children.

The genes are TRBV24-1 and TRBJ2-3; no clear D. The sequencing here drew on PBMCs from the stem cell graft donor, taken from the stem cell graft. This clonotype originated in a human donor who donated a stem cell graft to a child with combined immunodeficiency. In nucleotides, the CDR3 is TGTGCCACCAGTGACACCGGGTTCGCAGATACGCAGTATTTT. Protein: CATSDTGFADTQYF.